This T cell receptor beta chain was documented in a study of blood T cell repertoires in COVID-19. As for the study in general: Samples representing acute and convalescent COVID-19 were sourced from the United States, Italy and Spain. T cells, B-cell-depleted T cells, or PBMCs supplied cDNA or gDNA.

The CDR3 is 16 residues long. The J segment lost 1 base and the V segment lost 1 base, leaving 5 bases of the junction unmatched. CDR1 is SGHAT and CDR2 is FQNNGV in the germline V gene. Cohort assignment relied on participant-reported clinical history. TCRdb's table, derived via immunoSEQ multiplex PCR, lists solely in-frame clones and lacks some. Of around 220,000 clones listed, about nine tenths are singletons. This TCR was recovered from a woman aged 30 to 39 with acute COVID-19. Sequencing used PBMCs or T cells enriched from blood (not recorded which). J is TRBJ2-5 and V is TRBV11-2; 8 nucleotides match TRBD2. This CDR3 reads CASSLGLAGIQETQYF. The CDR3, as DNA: TGTGCCAGCAGCTTAGGGCTAGCGGGTATCCAAGAGACCCAGTACTTC. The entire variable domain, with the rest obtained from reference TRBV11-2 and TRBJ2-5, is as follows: EAGVAQSPRYKIIEKRQSVAFWCNPISGHATLYWYQQILGQGPKLLIQFQNNGVVDDSQLPKDRFSAERLKGVDSTLKIQPAKLEDSAVYLCASSLGLAGIQETQYFGPGTRLLVL.